This passage covers 25 T cell receptor beta chains from one sample sequenced in a study of blood T cell repertoires in COVID-19. Clones were read by immunoSEQ multiplex PCR, and TCRdb kept only the in-frame ones, dropping some. The table lists roughly 150,000 clones, approximately 82% of them singletons. The sequenced sample consisted of peripheral blood. These receptors all come from a human donor with acute or convalescent COVID-19. The donor label of this sample is uncertain.

This chain connects TRBV12-3 or TRBV12-4 to TRBJ1-5; D is unclear. This CDR3 is built from 13 residues. V gave up 3 bases and J gave up 9 bases, with 12 bases separating them. Here the CDR3 reads CASSLGTLRPQHF. DNA for the CDR3: TGTGCCAGCAGTTTGGGCACATTGAGGCCCCAGCATTTT.

The CDR3 DNA is TGTGCCTGGAGTGTAGAGGGCTGGAGGGAAAAACTGTTTTTT. This codes for CAWSVEGWREKLFF. The rearrangement links TRBV30 to TRBJ1-4, with no clear D. The CDR3 totals 14 residues. V was shortened by 0 bases and J by 8 bases, with 13 bases between the two germline ends. Germline CDR1 reads GTSNPN; CDR2 reads SVGIG (reference sequence). The variable domain in full, with the rest retrieved from reference TRBV30 and TRBJ1-4, is SQTIHQWPATLVQPVGSPLSLECTVEGTSNPNLYWYRQAAGRGLQLLFYSVGIGQISSEVPQNLSASRPQDRQFILSSKKLLLSDSGFYLCAWSVEGWREKLFFGSGTQLSVL.

V is TRBV5-1 and J is TRBJ2-7; TRBD1 matches at 8 bases. This CDR3 has 15 amino acids. The germline CDR1 and CDR2 sequences are SGHRS and YFSETQ. V was clipped by 1 base and J by 0 bases; unmatched bases: 3. This CDR3 is CASSLNGQGSYEQYF. The CDR3 bases are TGCGCCAGCAGCTTGAATGGACAGGGCTCCTACGAGCAGTACTTC.

V and J are TRBV10-3 and TRBJ2-6; D gene uncertain. Germline CDR1 is ENHRY and CDR2 is SYGVKD. Trimming left V 4 bases short and J 4 bases short, with 11 bases between. CDR3 length equals 15 residues. CDR3 sequence (DNA): TGTGCCATCAGTGGAGTTGCGGAGGGGGCCAACGTCCTGACTTTC. It translates to CAISGVAEGANVLTF.

This clone showed up just once. The rearrangement links TRBV2 to TRBJ1-2; 9 bases are shared with TRBD1. Trimming at V came to 3 bases and at J to 4 bases, leaving 9 bases not matched to a gene. Germline V gene data show CDR1 as SNHLY and CDR2 as FYNNEI. This CDR3 has 16 amino acids. The CDR3 sequence: CASSERDREVSYGYTF. CDR3 in DNA: TGTGCCAGCAGTGAGCGGGACAGGGAAGTCTCCTATGGCTACACCTTC.

In its sample, this clone was seen once. The J gene is TRBJ1-2, the V gene TRBV10-3; possibly TRBD1 for D (5 bases). The germline CDR1 and CDR2 sequences are ENHRY and SYGVKD. V lost 5 bases, J lost 0 bases, and 7 bases lay in between. The CDR3 totals 13 residues. The CDR3 DNA is TGTGCCATCAGTCCGACAGCTAACTATGGCTACACCTTC. Protein: CAISPTANYGYTF.

The chain recombines TRBV18 with TRBJ2-1, with 8 bases identical to TRBD2. J lost 3 bases, V lost 0 bases, and 4 bases had no gene match. The CDR3 has 16 residues. CDR1 is KGHSH and CDR2 is LQKENI in the germline V gene. In DNA form, the CDR3 reads TGTGCCAGCTCACCACCTGGCGGGGGGCACTACAATGAGCAGTTCTTC. It codes for CASSPPGGGHYNEQFF.

The CDR3 DNA reads TGTGCCAGCAGCTTACCAGGGGGCTACTATGGCTACACCTTC. It encodes CASSLPGGYYGYTF. The rearrangement links TRBV7-9 to TRBJ1-2; 8 bases map to TRBD1. The CDR3 is 14 amino acids. Trimming removed 2 bases from V and 3 bases from J; junction bases left unmatched: 2. Germline loops: CDR1 SEHNR, CDR2 FQNEAQ (reference sequence).

The chain has TRBV6-1 and TRBJ2-1; perhaps TRBD2 as D (5 bases). Germline CDR1 reads MNHNS; CDR2 reads SASEGT. V shed 2 bases and J shed 3 bases, with 11 bases lying between them. This CDR3 is 15 amino acids long. CDR3 in DNA: TGTGCCAGCAGTGAATACGGGGAAGGCTACAATGAGCAGTTCTTC. Residues: CASSEYGEGYNEQFF.

The rearrangement links TRBV18 to TRBJ1-6; 7 bases fit TRBD1. The CDR3 covers 15 residues. The V gene's germline CDR1 is KGHSH and CDR2 LQKENI. The V and J ends lost 6 bases and 5 bases, in that order; junction bases with no gene match: 7. CDR3 amino acids: CASSLGTANNSPLHF. CDR3 nucleotide sequence: TGTGCCAGCTCCCTCGGGACAGCAAATAATTCACCCCTCCACTTT. The whole variable domain, filled in from reference TRBV18 and TRBJ1-6, reads NAGVMQNPRHLVRRRGQEARLRCSPMKGHSHVYWYRQLPEEGLKFMVYLQKENIIDESGMPKERFSAEFPKEGPSILRIQQVVRGDSAAYFCASSLGTANNSPLHFGNGTRLTVT.

The chain links TRBV2 to TRBJ2-3; 11 bases align to TRBD2. After removal of 6 bases from V and 3 bases from J, the junction contained 11 bases not matched to a gene. The CDR3 has 17 amino acids. Germline V lookup: CDR1 SNHLY, CDR2 FYNNEI. The CDR3 loop reads CASSDGTSGIGTDTQYF. CDR3 sequence (DNA): TGTGCCAGCAGCGACGGGACTAGCGGAATTGGAACAGATACGCAGTATTTT.

This clone was counted only a few times. The chain employs TRBV5-1 and TRBJ1-1; 7 bases agree with TRBD1. This CDR3 has 14 residues. Germline V gives CDR1 SGHRS, CDR2 YFSETQ. V dropped 4 bases and J dropped 1; count of bases not matched to a gene: 4. The CDR3 protein is CASSARTGNTEAFF. CDR3 bases: TGCGCCAGCAGCGCCCGGACAGGGAACACTGAAGCTTTCTTT. Complete variable domain (other parts from reference TRBV5-1 and TRBJ1-1): KAGVTQTPRYLIKTRGQQVTLSCSPISGHRSVSWYQQTPGQGLQFLFEYFSETQRNKGNFPGRFSGRQFSNSRSEMNVSTLELGDSALYLCASSARTGNTEAFFGQGTRLTVV.

This clone was counted a few times. The genes are TRBV10-3 and TRBJ1-3; TRBD1 aligns across 8 bases. Germline V lookup: CDR1 ENHRY, CDR2 SYGVKD. The length of the CDR3 is 13 residues. J lost 4 bases, V lost 10 bases, and 6 bases had no gene match. The CDR3 DNA reads as TGTGCCACTCAGGGGGCGCAGGGAAACACCATATATTTT. Amino acid sequence: CATQGAQGNTIYF.

This rearrangement joins TRBV6-6 to TRBJ1-4; D is perhaps TRBD1 (6 bases). Germline V gives CDR1 MNHNY, CDR2 SVGAGI (reference sequence). With 4 bases removed from V and 3 bases from J, the gap between germline ends came to 12 bases. The CDR3 contains 15 residues. The CDR3 reads CASSSRGGSNEKLFF. CDR3 DNA sequence: TGTGCCAGCAGTTCCAGGGGAGGGTCTAATGAAAAACTGTTTTTT.

The chain is built from TRBV7-2 and TRBJ1-3; 11 bases map to TRBD1. Trimming took 5 bases from V and 7 from J; bases not matched to a gene: 7. The CDR3 runs to 15 residues. CDR1 is SGHTA, CDR2 FQGNSA, per germline. The CDR3 DNA is TGTGCCAGCAGCGCCCAGGACAGGGGGCTGAACACCATATATTTT. Amino acids: CASSAQDRGLNTIYF. Using reference TRBV7-2 and TRBJ1-3 for the parts outside the CDR3, the full variable domain is GAGVSQSPSNKVTEKGKDVELRCDPISGHTALYWYRQSLGQGLEFLIYFQGNSAPDKSGLPSDRFSAERTGGSVSTLTIQRTQQEDSAVYLCASSAQDRGLNTIYFGEGSWLTVV.

The V and J genes are TRBV6-5 and TRBJ2-1; 10 bases line up with TRBD2. The V segment lost 8 bases and the J segment 0 bases; nucleotides outside the gene matches: 4. CDR1 and CDR2 from the germline V gene are MNHEY and SVGAGI. The CDR3 sequence is 15 residues long. CDR3 in DNA: TGTGCCAGCGCCCCTAGCGGGGGCTCCTACAATGAGCAGTTCTTC. It yields the protein CASAPSGGSYNEQFF.

The rearrangement joins TRBV19 to TRBJ1-1, with D tentatively TRBD1 (6 bases). The CDR3 loop spans 15 amino acids. Germline loops: CDR1 LNHDA, CDR2 SQIVND (reference sequence). V lost 3 bases to trimming and J lost 2 bases, with 13 bases between them. The CDR3 region has the DNA TGTGCCAGTAGTATGGACCTCAGGGGTAACACTGAAGCTTTCTTT. Encoded protein: CASSMDLRGNTEAFF.

The chain joins TRBV5-1 to TRBJ2-7; D might be TRBD2 (6 bases). Germline CDR1 SGHRS, CDR2 YFSETQ. This CDR3 has 14 amino acids. V was trimmed by 2 bases and J by 0 bases, leaving 9 bases between them. The CDR3 here is CASSLDGSSYEQYF. The CDR3 DNA reads TGCGCCAGCAGCTTAGACGGGAGCTCCTACGAGCAGTACTTC.

The chain's CDR3 is CASSTGRGPSGNTIYF. The CDR3 DNA follows: TGTGCCAGTTCAACAGGGAGGGGCCCCTCTGGAAACACCATATATTTT. This chain uses TRBV19 with TRBJ1-3; possible D gene TRBD1, 6 bases. The CDR3 covers 16 residues. V lost 8 bases and J 0 bases, leaving 17 bases between the germline ends. Germline CDR1 reads LNHDA; CDR2 reads SQIVND (reference sequence).

The chain combines TRBV6-5 with TRBJ1-2; no clear D gene. Trimming took off 8 bases at V and 6 bases at J, with 13 bases between the two ends. In germline, CDR1 is MNHEY, CDR2 SVGAGI. This CDR3 is 12 amino acids long. The CDR3: CASEGVGNGYTF. Written as DNA, the CDR3 is TGTGCCAGCGAGGGCGTGGGTAATGGCTACACCTTC.

This chain connects TRBV5-4 to TRBJ1-4; 10 nucleotides match TRBD1. The CDR3 contains 16 residues. The germline gives CDR1 SGHNT, CDR2 YYREEE (reference sequence). With 3 bases clipped from V and 7 bases from J, the junction kept 9 bases outside the gene matches. The CDR3 is CASSWTGQGYAEKLFF. The CDR3 DNA follows: TGTGCCAGCAGCTGGACGGGACAGGGGTATGCTGAAAAACTGTTTTTT.

This rearrangement joins TRBV6-1 to TRBJ2-1; 9 bases are shared with TRBD2. This CDR3 contains 17 residues. After removal of 4 bases from V and 1 base from J, the junction contained 8 bases not matched to a gene. CDR1 is MNHNS, CDR2 SASEGT, per germline. DNA for the CDR3: TGTGCCAGCAGTGTTATTAGCGGGGGTTTTTCCTACAATGAGCAGTTCTTC. Its protein is CASSVISGGFSYNEQFF.

The chain couples TRBV10-3 to TRBJ2-2; TRBD2 matches at 10 bases. J gave up 3 bases and V 0 bases, and 7 bases lay outside the gene matches. In germline, CDR1 is ENHRY, CDR2 SYGVKD. The length of the CDR3 is 18 residues. CDR3 sequence: CAISESGLAGADTGELFF. In DNA, the CDR3 is TGTGCCATCAGTGAGTCCGGGCTAGCGGGGGCCGACACCGGGGAGCTGTTTTTT.

The chain links TRBV5-5 to TRBJ1-5, with 7 nucleotides matching TRBD1. Trimming at V came to 1 base and at J to 4 bases, leaving 11 bases not matched to a gene. The CDR3 runs 17 residues. CDR1 and CDR2 (germline): SGHKS, YYEKEE (reference sequence). CDR3 in DNA: TGTGCCAGCAGCTTGTACGGACCGACAGGGAAGAATCAGCCCCAGCATTTT. Its protein product is CASSLYGPTGKNQPQHF.

The genes are TRBV5-6 and TRBJ1-5, with 11 bases lining up with TRBD1. The V gene's germline CDR1 is SGHDT and CDR2 YYEEEE. The CDR3 extends over 16 amino acids. Trimming cost V 3 bases and J 6 bases; bases outside gene matches: 8. CDR3 amino acids: CASSSMDRGRAQPQHF. The CDR3 bases are TGTGCCAGCAGCTCGATGGACAGGGGGCGGGCTCAGCCCCAGCATTTT. Variable domain in full (rest from reference TRBV5-6 and TRBJ1-5): DAGVTQSPTHLIKTRGQQVTLRCSPKSGHDTVSWYQQALGQGPQFIFQYYEEEERQRGNFPDRFSGHQFPNYSSELNVNALLLGDSALYLCASSSMDRGRAQPQHFGDGTRLSIL.